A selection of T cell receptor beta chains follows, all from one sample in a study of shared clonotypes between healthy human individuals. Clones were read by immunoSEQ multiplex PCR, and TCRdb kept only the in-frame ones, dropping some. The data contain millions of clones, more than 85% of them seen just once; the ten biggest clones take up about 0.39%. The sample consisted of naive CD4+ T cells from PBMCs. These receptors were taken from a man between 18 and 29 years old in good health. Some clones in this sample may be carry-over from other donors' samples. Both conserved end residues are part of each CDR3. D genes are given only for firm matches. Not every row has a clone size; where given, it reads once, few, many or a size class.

CDR3: CASSLEGGGYGYTF
DNA: TGCGCCAGCAGCTTGGAGGGGGGAGGCTATGGCTACACCTTC
V: TRBV5-1
D: .
size: few
J: TRBJ1-2

CDR3: CASSVAGGLKAFF
DNA: TGTGCCAGCAGCGTAGCGGGGGGGTTGAAAGCTTTCTTT
V: TRBV9
D: .
size: .
J: TRBJ1-1

CDR3: CASSLGNGGAGYTF
DNA: TGTGCCAGCAGCCTAGGTAATGGGGGCGCTGGCTACACCTTC
V: TRBV4-2
D: .
size: few
J: TRBJ1-2

CDR3: CASSQGTGLNEKLFF
DNA: TGCGCCAGCAGCCAAGGAACGGGCTTAAATGAAAAACTGTTTTTT
V: TRBV4-1
D: .
size: .
J: TRBJ1-4

CDR3: CASSFQLGAEQFF
DNA: TGCGCCAGCAGCTTCCAACTAGGCGCTGAGCAGTTCTTC
V: TRBV5-1
D: .
size: .
J: TRBJ2-1

CDR3: CASSGTGVAGYTF
DNA: TGTGCCAGCAGTGGTACAGGGGTTGCTGGCTACACCTTC
V: TRBV6-4
D: TRBD1
size: .
J: TRBJ1-2

CDR3: CASSGLPSGEQFF
DNA: TGTGCCAGCAGTGGGCTCCCTAGCGGTGAGCAGTTCTTC
V: TRBV6-1
D: TRBD2
size: .
J: TRBJ2-1

CDR3: CASRGSTTEAFF
DNA: TGTGCCAGCAGGGGCAGTACCACTGAAGCTTTCTTT
V: TRBV28
D: .
size: .
J: TRBJ1-1

CDR3: CASSYTTGGETQYF
DNA: TGTGCCAGCAGTTATACGACAGGGGGTGAGACCCAGTACTTC
V: TRBV9
D: TRBD1
size: .
J: TRBJ2-5

CDR3: CASSPSSHNTEAFF
DNA: TGTGCCAGCAGCCCGAGTTCACACAACACTGAAGCTTTCTTT
V: TRBV9
D: .
size: .
J: TRBJ1-1